This entry lists 2 T cell receptor beta chains sequenced from one sample in a study of patients and donors after allogeneic stem cell transplantation. A single record per CDR3 protein comes from TCRdb applying MiXCR to the RT-PCR reads. The table records more than 850,000 distinct CDR3 sequences, more than 15% of them present only once. Material: blood, either unsorted or a sorted T cell fraction (not recorded which). All receptors come from a human donor who was either an allogeneic HSCT recipient or a stem cell or donor lymphocyte infusion donor (not recorded which). It is not recorded whose cells these are; they may come from a transplant donor.

V is TRBV27 and J is TRBJ2-1, with 7 bases matching TRBD1. J lost 10 bases, V lost 3 bases, and 6 bases had no gene match. The CDR3 extends over 13 amino acids. Germline V gives CDR1 MNHEY, CDR2 SMNVEV (reference sequence). CDR3 protein: CASSFQTGEEQFF. The CDR3 bases are TGTGCCAGCAGTTTTCAAACAGGGGAGGAGCAGTTCTTC.

Here the CDR3 reads CSAARYLRAYEQYF. CDR3 coding DNA: TGCAGTGCCGCCAGGTACCTAAGGGCCTACGAGCAGTACTTC. V and J are TRBV20-1 and TRBJ2-7, with no clear D. The V gene's germline CDR1 is DFQATT and CDR2 SNEGSKA (reference sequence). Between the trimmed V and J ends, which lost 6 bases and 2 bases, there was a span of 17 bases. The CDR3 contains 14 residues.